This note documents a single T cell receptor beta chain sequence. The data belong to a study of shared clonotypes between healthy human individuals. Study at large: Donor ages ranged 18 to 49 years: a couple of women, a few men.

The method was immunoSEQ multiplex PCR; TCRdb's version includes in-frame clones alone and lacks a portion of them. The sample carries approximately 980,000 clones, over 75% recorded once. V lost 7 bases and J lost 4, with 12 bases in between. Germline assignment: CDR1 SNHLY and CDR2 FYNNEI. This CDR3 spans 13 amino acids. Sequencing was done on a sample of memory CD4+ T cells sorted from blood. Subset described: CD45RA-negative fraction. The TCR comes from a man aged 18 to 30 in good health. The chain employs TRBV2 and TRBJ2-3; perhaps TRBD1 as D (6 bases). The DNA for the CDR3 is TGTGCCAGCAAGGGGGAATGGGCAGATACGCAGTATTTT. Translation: CASKGEWADTQYF. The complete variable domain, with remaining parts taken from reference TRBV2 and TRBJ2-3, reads EPEVTQTPSHQVTQMGQEVILRCVPISNHLYFYWYRQILGQKVEFLVSFYNNEISEKSEIFDDQFSVERPDGSNFTLKIRSTKLEDSAMYFCASKGEWADTQYFGPGTRLTVL.